Listed here are 22 T cell receptor beta chains from one sample, sequenced in a study of shared T cell receptors in the human thymus. Here immunoSEQ multiplex PCR was the method, and the copy in TCRdb shows in-frame clones only, minus some. The sample shows hundreds of thousands of clones, around 87% of them seen only once. The data were also submitted as part of a second study, on human thymus T cells.

The sequenced sample was thymocytes. These receptors all stem from a boy under two years old with a congenital heart defect.

The rearrangement uses TRBV4-1 and TRBJ2-2; TRBD1 might be the D (6 bases). The CDR3 contains 18 residues. In germline, CDR1 is MGHRA, CDR2 YSYEKL. V lost 0 bases and J lost 0, with 14 bases in between. The CDR3 sequence: CASSQDAKDRPNTGELFF. In nucleotides, the CDR3 is TGCGCCAGCAGCCAAGATGCAAAGGACAGACCGAACACCGGGGAGCTGTTTTTT.

The chain uses TRBV7-2 and TRBJ2-7; TRBD2 matches at 7 bases. This CDR3 comprises 16 residues. V lost 1 base to trimming and J lost 0 bases; unmatched junction nucleotides: 6. Per germline, CDR1 SGHTA and CDR2 FQGNSA. CDR3: CASSLVLASGSYEQYF. The CDR3 bases are TGTGCCAGCAGCTTAGTATTGGCTAGCGGCTCCTACGAGCAGTACTTC.

This rearrangement joins TRBV5-6 to TRBJ2-1; 9 bases match TRBD2. The trim removed 4 bases at V and 4 bases at J, leaving 9 bases unmatched. CDR3 length equals 16 residues. CDR1 and CDR2 from the germline V gene are SGHDT and YYEEEE. The DNA for the CDR3 is TGTGCCAGCAGCCTAAGCGGGAGCGGGAGGTACAATGAGCAGTTCTTC. It codes for CASSLSGSGRYNEQFF.

The gene calls are TRBV18 and TRBJ1-3; D is perhaps TRBD1 (5 bases). Trimming left V 0 bases short and J 0 bases short, with 9 bases between. The germline V gene has CDR1 KGHSH and CDR2 LQKENI. This CDR3 contains 16 residues. CDR3 residues: CASSPPSGHSGNTIYF. DNA of the CDR3: TGTGCCAGCTCACCACCGTCAGGGCACTCTGGAAACACCATATATTTT.

The V call is TRBV4-3, the J call TRBJ2-7; D gene unclear. V shed 0 bases and J shed 5 bases, with 5 bases lying between them. CDR1 and CDR2 (germline): LGHNA, YSLEER. The CDR3 has 12 amino acids. CDR3 sequence reads: CASSQDRDEQYF. The CDR3 DNA sequence: TGCGCCAGCAGCCAAGACCGGGACGAGCAGTACTTC.

For the CDR3, the DNA is TGTGCCAGCAGCTTTACCGGGACAGTTCCCTACGAGCAGTACTTC. The encoded protein is CASSFTGTVPYEQYF. The chain is built from TRBV5-6 and TRBJ2-7; 7 bases map to TRBD1. CDR3 size: 15 residues. Per germline, CDR1 SGHDT and CDR2 YYEEEE. The V segment lost 2 bases and the J segment 2 bases; nucleotides outside the gene matches: 7.

J is TRBJ1-2 and V is TRBV27; perhaps TRBD1 as D (6 bases). Between the trimmed V and J ends, which lost 5 bases and 2 bases, there was a span of 21 bases. Germline V CDR1 and CDR2: MNHEY, SMNVEV (reference sequence). CDR3 length: 17 amino acids. For the CDR3, the DNA is TGTGCCAGCAGTCGTTCCCGGGTGGGGGGGCCAAACTATGGCTACACCTTC. Translating gives CASSRSRVGGPNYGYTF.

On this clone itself: The same CDR3 arises from other DNA sequences in this sample as well. The chain carries TRBV7-9 and TRBJ2-1, with 13 positions matching TRBD2. Germline CDR1 and CDR2: SEHNR and FQNEAQ (reference sequence). The CDR3 covers 17 residues. The V and J ends lost 1 base and 2 bases, in that order; junction bases with no gene match: 2. This chain's CDR3 is CASSLGLAGGPYNEQFF. The DNA of the CDR3 is TGTGCCAGCAGCTTAGGACTAGCGGGAGGACCCTACAATGAGCAGTTCTTC. The full variable domain, its missing parts supplied by reference TRBV7-9 and TRBJ2-1, is DTGVSQNPRHKITKRGQNVTFRCDPISEHNRLYWYRQTLGQGPEFLTYFQNEAQLEKSRLLSDRFSAERPKGSFSTLEIQRTEQGDSAMYLCASSLGLAGGPYNEQFFGPGTRLTVL.

V gene TRBV28 combines with J gene TRBJ2-1; 14 positions agree with TRBD2. CDR3 size: 17 residues. The V gene's germline CDR1 is MDHEN and CDR2 SYDVKM. Losses at the gene ends were 4 bases for V and 9 bases for J; bases not matched to a gene: 11. DNA for the CDR3: TGTGCCAGCAGTTCGACTAGCGGGAGGGTTGGACACGGTGAGCAGTTCTTC. It encodes CASSSTSGRVGHGEQFF.

The rearrangement uses TRBV6-1 and TRBJ2-2; 8 bases agree with TRBD2. V trimming: 6 bases; J trimming: 2 bases; junction bases outside the gene matches: 5. Germline V gives CDR1 MNHNS, CDR2 SASEGT. The CDR3 length is 15 residues. For the CDR3, the DNA is TGTGCCAGCAGCCCGGGACTAGGAAACACCGGGGAGCTGTTTTTT. Translated, it gives CASSPGLGNTGELFF.

The chain employs TRBV11-2 and TRBJ2-2; 11 nucleotides align to TRBD2. Germline trimming cut 5 bases from V and 3 bases from J; bases unmatched to any gene: 11. The germline V gene has CDR1 SGHAT and CDR2 FQNNGV. The CDR3 consists of 18 residues. The CDR3 reads CASSPRGSGRGDTGELFF. The CDR3 DNA follows: TGTGCCAGCAGCCCCCGGGGTAGCGGGAGGGGTGACACCGGGGAGCTGTTTTTT.

The rearrangement links TRBV14 to TRBJ2-3, with 12 bases identical to TRBD2. Trimming at V came to 7 bases and at J to 2 bases, leaving 10 bases not matched to a gene. Germline V gives CDR1 SGHDN, CDR2 FVKESK. The CDR3 is 17 amino acids. CDR3 bases: TGTGCCAGCAACTCCCCACTAGCGGGAGGACCCACAGATACGCAGTATTTT. Its translation: CASNSPLAGGPTDTQYF.

This chain connects TRBV19 to TRBJ2-2; D is ambiguous. V lost 0 bases to trimming and J lost 4 bases, with 6 bases between them. Germline-derived CDR1 and CDR2 are LNHDA and SQIVND (reference sequence). The CDR3 contains 14 residues. CDR3 sequence reads: CASSIDTGTGELFF. In DNA, the CDR3 is TGTGCCAGTAGTATAGATACGGGCACCGGGGAGCTGTTTTTT.

The gene calls are TRBV6-5 and TRBJ2-5, with 8 bases aligning to TRBD1. The junction had 5 bases not matched to a gene; V was cut back by 0 bases and J by 2 bases. The CDR3 has 16 amino acids. The V gene's germline CDR1 is MNHEY and CDR2 SVGAGI. The CDR3 loop is CASSYSKDRDQETQYF. The CDR3 DNA follows: TGTGCCAGCAGTTACTCGAAGGACAGGGATCAAGAGACCCAGTACTTC.

This clone was counted a single time. This chain uses TRBV27 with TRBJ2-3; possibly TRBD2 for D (6 bases). Trimming left V 3 bases short and J 2 bases short, with 12 bases between. CDR1 and CDR2 from the germline V gene are MNHEY and SMNVEV (reference sequence). The CDR3 covers 15 residues. The CDR3: CASSFGGTSTDTQYF. CDR3 nucleotide sequence: TGTGCCAGCAGTTTTGGGGGGACCTCCACAGATACGCAGTATTTT.

CDR3 DNA sequence: TGTGCCAGCAGTCCTCCGGGACAGGGTTGGAGGGGCTACACCTTC. Its protein product is CASSPPGQGWRGYTF. The V call is TRBV6-5, the J call TRBJ1-2, with 9 bases aligning to TRBD1. The length of the CDR3 is 15 residues. Germline V gene lookup returns CDR1 MNHEY and CDR2 SVGAGI. Germline trimming cut 5 bases from V and 8 bases from J; bases unmatched to any gene: 12.

The table lists this clone with a few counts. The chain carries TRBV28 and TRBJ1-5; D may be TRBD1 (5 bases). Germline loops: CDR1 MDHEN, CDR2 SYDVKM. The CDR3 has 11 amino acids. Between the trimmed V and J ends, which lost 6 bases and 14 bases, there was a span of 14 bases. The CDR3 nucleotides are TGTGCCAGCAGGGGGCCCCGGCTCGAGCATTTT. It specifies CASRGPRLEHF.

A single count supports this clone. The chain recombines TRBV18 with TRBJ2-3; 7 nucleotides agree with TRBD1. This CDR3 spans 16 amino acids. With V trimmed by 3 bases and J by 1 base, 7 bases remained unmatched. The germline gives CDR1 KGHSH, CDR2 LQKENI. CDR3 in amino acids: CASSPRGSRCTDTQYF. DNA for the CDR3: TGTGCCAGCTCACCCAGGGGGAGCCGATGCACAGATACGCAGTATTTT. Full variable domain (missing parts from reference TRBV18 and TRBJ2-3): NAGVMQNPRHLVRRRGQEARLRCSPMKGHSHVYWYRQLPEEGLKFMVYLQKENIIDESGMPKERFSAEFPKEGPSILRIQQVVRGDSAAYFCASSPRGSRCTDTQYFGPGTRLTVL.

The chain employs TRBV30 and TRBJ2-1, with 9 bases aligning to TRBD2. Per the germline V gene, CDR1 is GTSNPN and CDR2 is SVGIG (reference sequence). V lost 4 bases and J lost 4; bases outside the gene matches: 14. The CDR3 covers 17 residues. CDR3 DNA sequence: TGTGCCTGGACCAGGCCTCGGGTAGCGGGAGTGTACAATGAGCAGTTCTTC. Translating it yields CAWTRPRVAGVYNEQFF.

The chain joins TRBV7-2 to TRBJ2-1; 7 bases map to TRBD2. CDR1 and CDR2 from the germline V gene are SGHTA and FQGNSA. V shed 1 base and J 8 bases; nucleotides not matched to a gene: 11. CDR3 length: 16 residues. CDR3 loop: CASSLGGSGKSHEQFF. For the CDR3, the DNA is TGTGCCAGCAGCTTAGGGGGGAGCGGGAAGTCCCATGAGCAGTTCTTC.

The chain combines TRBV6-6 with TRBJ1-4, with 11 positions matching TRBD1. This CDR3 has 15 residues. V lost 2 bases and J lost 12; bases outside the gene matches: 8. Germline V gene lookup returns CDR1 MNHNY and CDR2 SVGAGI (reference sequence). Here the CDR3 reads CASSYGQGASRELFF. For the CDR3, the DNA is TGTGCCAGCAGTTACGGACAGGGGGCGAGTAGGGAACTGTTTTTT.

The chain is built from TRBV28 and TRBJ1-5; TRBD1 agrees at 7 bases. The length of the CDR3 is 15 residues. Unmatched junction bases numbered 9, after V lost 5 bases and J lost 5 bases. Germline CDR1 is MDHEN and CDR2 is SYDVKM. CDR3 DNA sequence: TGTGCCAGCAGTCCACGGACAGGCTGGGATCAGCCCCAGCATTTT. Translating it yields CASSPRTGWDQPQHF.